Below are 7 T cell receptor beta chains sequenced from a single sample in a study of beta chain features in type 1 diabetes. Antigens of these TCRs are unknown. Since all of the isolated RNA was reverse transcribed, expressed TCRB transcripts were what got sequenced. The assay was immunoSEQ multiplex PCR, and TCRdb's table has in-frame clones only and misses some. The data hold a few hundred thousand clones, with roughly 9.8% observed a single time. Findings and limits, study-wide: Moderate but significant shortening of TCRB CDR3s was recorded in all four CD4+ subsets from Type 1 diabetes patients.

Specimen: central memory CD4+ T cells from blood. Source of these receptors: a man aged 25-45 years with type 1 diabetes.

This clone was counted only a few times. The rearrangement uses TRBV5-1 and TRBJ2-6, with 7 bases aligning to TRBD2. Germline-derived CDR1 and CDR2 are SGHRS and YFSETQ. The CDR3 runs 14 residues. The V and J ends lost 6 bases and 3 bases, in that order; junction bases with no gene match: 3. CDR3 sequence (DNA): TGCGCCAGCAAGCGGGACGGTGGGGCCAACGTCCTGACTTTC. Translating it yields CASKRDGGANVLTF.

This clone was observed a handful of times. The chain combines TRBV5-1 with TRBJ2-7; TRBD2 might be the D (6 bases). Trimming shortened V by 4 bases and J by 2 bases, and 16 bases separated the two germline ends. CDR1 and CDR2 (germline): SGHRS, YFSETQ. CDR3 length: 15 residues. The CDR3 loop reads CASSPWGVTTYEQYF. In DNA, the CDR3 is TGCGCCAGCAGCCCGTGGGGGGTTACGACCTACGAGCAGTACTTC.

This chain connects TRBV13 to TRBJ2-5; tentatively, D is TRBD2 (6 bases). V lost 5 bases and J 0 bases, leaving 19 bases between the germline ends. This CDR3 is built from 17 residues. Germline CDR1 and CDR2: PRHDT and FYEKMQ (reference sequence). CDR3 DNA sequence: TGTGCCAGCAGCCTTAGACCAGCGGGCCACAACCAAGAGACCCAGTACTTC. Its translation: CASSLRPAGHNQETQYF.

For the CDR3, the DNA is TGTGCCAGCCGAAAGACCCCGACAGGGTACGAGCAGTACTTC. Its translation: CASRKTPTGYEQYF. This sequence joins TRBV7-2 and TRBJ2-7; 7 nucleotides match TRBD1. V lost 8 bases and J lost 4; bases outside the gene matches: 11. The CDR3 spans 14 residues. Germline lookup yields CDR1 SGHTA and CDR2 FQGNSA.

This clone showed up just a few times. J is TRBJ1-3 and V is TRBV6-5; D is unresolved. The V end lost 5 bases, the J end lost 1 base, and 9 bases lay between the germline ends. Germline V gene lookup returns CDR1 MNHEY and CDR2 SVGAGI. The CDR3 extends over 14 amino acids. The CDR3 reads CASSPSSSGNTIYF. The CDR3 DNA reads TGTGCCAGCAGTCCGTCGAGTTCTGGAAACACCATATATTTT.

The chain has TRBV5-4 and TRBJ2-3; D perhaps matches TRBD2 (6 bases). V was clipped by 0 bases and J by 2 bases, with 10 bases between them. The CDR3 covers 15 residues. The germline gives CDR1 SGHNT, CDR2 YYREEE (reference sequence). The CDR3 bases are TGTGCCAGCAGCTTGGGTCGGGGGTCCACAGATACGCAGTATTTT. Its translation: CASSLGRGSTDTQYF.

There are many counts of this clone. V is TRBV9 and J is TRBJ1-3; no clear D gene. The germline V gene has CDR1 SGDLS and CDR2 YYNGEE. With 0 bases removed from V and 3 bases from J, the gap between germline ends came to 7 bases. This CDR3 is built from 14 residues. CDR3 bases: TGTGCCAGCAGCGTAGCGCAAAGTGGAAACACCATATATTTT. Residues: CASSVAQSGNTIYF. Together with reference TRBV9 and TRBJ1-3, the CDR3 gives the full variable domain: DSGVTQTPKHLITATGQRVTLRCSPRSGDLSVYWYQQSLDQGLQFLIQYYNGEERAKGNILERFSAQQFPDLHSELNLSSLELGDSALYFCASSVAQSGNTIYFGEGSWLTVV.